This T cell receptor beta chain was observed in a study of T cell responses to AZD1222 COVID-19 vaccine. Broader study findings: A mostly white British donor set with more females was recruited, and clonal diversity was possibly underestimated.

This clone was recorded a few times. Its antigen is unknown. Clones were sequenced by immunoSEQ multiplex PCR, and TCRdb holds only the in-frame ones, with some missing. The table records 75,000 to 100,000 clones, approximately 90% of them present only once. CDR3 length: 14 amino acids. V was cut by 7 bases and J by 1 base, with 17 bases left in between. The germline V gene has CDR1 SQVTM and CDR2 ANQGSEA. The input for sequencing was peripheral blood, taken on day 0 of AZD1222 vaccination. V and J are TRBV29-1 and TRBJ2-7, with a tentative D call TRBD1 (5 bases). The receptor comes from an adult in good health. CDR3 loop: CSARQRQGSYEQYF. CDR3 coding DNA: TGCAGCGCCAGACAGCGCCAAGGGTCCTACGAGCAGTACTTC.